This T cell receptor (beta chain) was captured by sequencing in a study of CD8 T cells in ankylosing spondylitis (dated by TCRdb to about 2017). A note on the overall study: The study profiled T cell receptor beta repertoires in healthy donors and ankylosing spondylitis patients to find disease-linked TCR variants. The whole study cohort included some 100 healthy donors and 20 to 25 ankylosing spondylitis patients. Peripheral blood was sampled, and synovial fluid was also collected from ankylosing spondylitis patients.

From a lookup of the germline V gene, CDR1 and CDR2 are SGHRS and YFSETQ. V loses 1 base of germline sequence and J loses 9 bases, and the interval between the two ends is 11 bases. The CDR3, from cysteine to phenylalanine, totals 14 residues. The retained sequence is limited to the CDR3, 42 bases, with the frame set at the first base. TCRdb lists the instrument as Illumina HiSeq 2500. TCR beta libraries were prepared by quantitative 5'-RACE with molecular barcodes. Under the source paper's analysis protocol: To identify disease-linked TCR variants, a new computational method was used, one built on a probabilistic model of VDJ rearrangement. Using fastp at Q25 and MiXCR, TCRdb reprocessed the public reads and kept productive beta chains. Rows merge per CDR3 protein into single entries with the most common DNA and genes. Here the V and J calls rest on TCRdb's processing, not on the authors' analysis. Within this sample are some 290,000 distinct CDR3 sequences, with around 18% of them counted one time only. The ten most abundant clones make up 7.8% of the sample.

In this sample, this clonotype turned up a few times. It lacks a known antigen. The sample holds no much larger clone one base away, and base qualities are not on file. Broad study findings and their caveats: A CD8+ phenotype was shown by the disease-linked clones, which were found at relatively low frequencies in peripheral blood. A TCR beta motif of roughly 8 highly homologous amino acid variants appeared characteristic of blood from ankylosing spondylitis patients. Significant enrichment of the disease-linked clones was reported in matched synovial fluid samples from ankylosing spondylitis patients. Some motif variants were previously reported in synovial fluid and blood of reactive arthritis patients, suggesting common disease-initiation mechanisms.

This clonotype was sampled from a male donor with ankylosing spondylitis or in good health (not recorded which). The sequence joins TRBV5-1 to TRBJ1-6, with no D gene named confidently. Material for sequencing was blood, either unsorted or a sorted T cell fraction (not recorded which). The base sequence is TGCGCCAGCAGCTTGTCAGGTGCTCCTTCACCCCTCCACTTT. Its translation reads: CASSLSGAPSPLHF.